Listed below are T cell receptor beta chains from one sample, sequenced in a study of neurological immune-mediated disorders. In TCRdb, the 5' RACE reads were re-called with MiXCR into one record per CDR3 protein. Of tens of thousands of distinct CDR3 sequences in the sample, 3.5% to 4.5% were seen once. Sequenced: PBMCs. The receptors here all came from a woman in her forties or fifties with multiple sclerosis. Both conserved end residues are trimmed from each CDR3. The order of the fields is D gene, V gene, J gene, CDR3 protein. The D gene is left open where the match is weak.

D gene: .
V gene: TRBV25-1
J gene: TRBJ1-3
CDR3 protein: ASSFGLGNTIY

D gene: .
V gene: TRBV7-9
J gene: TRBJ1-1
CDR3 protein: ASSLVREAF

D gene: TRBD1
V gene: TRBV12-3/TRBV12-4
J gene: TRBJ1-2
CDR3 protein: ASSPYRGRNYGYT

D gene: .
V gene: TRBV27
J gene: TRBJ2-1
CDR3 protein: ASSLYPVGEQF

D gene: TRBD2
V gene: TRBV5-6
J gene: TRBJ2-5
CDR3 protein: ASSATGLAGSKTQY

D gene: .
V gene: TRBV12-3/TRBV12-4
J gene: TRBJ2-7
CDR3 protein: ASSFHGDYEQY

D gene: TRBD1
V gene: TRBV24-1
J gene: TRBJ2-3
CDR3 protein: ATSDHRTGASDTQY

D gene: TRBD1
V gene: TRBV10-3
J gene: TRBJ2-5
CDR3 protein: AIGGQQETQY

D gene: TRBD2
V gene: TRBV24-1
J gene: TRBJ2-5
CDR3 protein: ATSDSRLGLAAQETQY

D gene: TRBD1
V gene: TRBV2
J gene: TRBJ1-1
CDR3 protein: ASRRTGGEFEAF

D gene: .
V gene: TRBV21-1
J gene: TRBJ2-1
CDR3 protein: ASSKGQGGTYNEQF

D gene: .
V gene: TRBV29-1
J gene: TRBJ1-2
CDR3 protein: SVQSVGGYT

D gene: .
V gene: TRBV3-1
J gene: TRBJ1-2
CDR3 protein: ASSQGAGIYGYT

D gene: TRBD1
V gene: TRBV6-2/TRBV6-3
J gene: TRBJ1-5
CDR3 protein: ASSYFAGGLMGNQPQN

D gene: .
V gene: TRBV27
J gene: TRBJ1-1
CDR3 protein: ASSLWVGGNTEAF

D gene: .
V gene: TRBV5-1
J gene: TRBJ1-1
CDR3 protein: ASMDSMNTEAF

D gene: .
V gene: TRBV6-5
J gene: TRBJ2-1
CDR3 protein: ASRAVDNEQF

D gene: .
V gene: TRBV5-1
J gene: TRBJ2-1
CDR3 protein: ASSSTGTYNEQF

D gene: TRBD1
V gene: TRBV5-1
J gene: TRBJ2-7
CDR3 protein: ASSKGQGVKEQY

D gene: .
V gene: TRBV12-3/TRBV12-4
J gene: TRBJ2-5
CDR3 protein: AGSRGFRETQY

D gene: .
V gene: TRBV12-3/TRBV12-4
J gene: TRBJ2-1
CDR3 protein: ASSSGQTNEQF

D gene: TRBD1
V gene: TRBV18
J gene: TRBJ2-7
CDR3 protein: ASSPPIRGQGYEQY

D gene: .
V gene: TRBV7-9
J gene: TRBJ1-5
CDR3 protein: ASSLSGGNQPQH

D gene: .
V gene: TRBV29-1
J gene: TRBJ2-2
CDR3 protein: SVATNSGELF

D gene: .
V gene: TRBV28
J gene: TRBJ1-1
CDR3 protein: ASSTGGFEAF

D gene: TRBD1
V gene: TRBV11-1
J gene: TRBJ2-1
CDR3 protein: ASSLAGDRVKF

D gene: TRBD1
V gene: TRBV20-1
J gene: TRBJ1-6
CDR3 protein: SARETGGAGNSPLH

D gene: .
V gene: TRBV5-1
J gene: TRBJ2-1
CDR3 protein: ASSLGRRGSSYNEQF

D gene: .
V gene: TRBV12-5
J gene: TRBJ2-3
CDR3 protein: ASGLGSGGPGDTQY

D gene: .
V gene: TRBV7-9
J gene: TRBJ1-2
CDR3 protein: ASSPEGGYGYT

D gene: .
V gene: TRBV7-6
J gene: TRBJ1-2
CDR3 protein: ASSLAGVGDRDGYT

D gene: .
V gene: TRBV10-3
J gene: TRBJ1-1
CDR3 protein: ATLDSNLMNTEAF

D gene: .
V gene: TRBV12-3/TRBV12-4
J gene: TRBJ2-3
CDR3 protein: ASSALGDTQY

D gene: .
V gene: TRBV27
J gene: TRBJ2-4
CDR3 protein: ATRALAKKIQY

D gene: .
V gene: TRBV5-1
J gene: TRBJ2-2
CDR3 protein: ASRVREVTGELF

D gene: TRBD2
V gene: TRBV7-2
J gene: TRBJ2-5
CDR3 protein: ASSLVAGEQETQY

D gene: .
V gene: TRBV5-1
J gene: TRBJ2-1
CDR3 protein: ASSLYRDLNNEQF

D gene: .
V gene: TRBV6-5
J gene: TRBJ2-3
CDR3 protein: ASSYSILGRDGADTQY

D gene: TRBD2
V gene: TRBV6-5
J gene: TRBJ2-3
CDR3 protein: ATKTSGATDTQY

D gene: .
V gene: TRBV4-3
J gene: TRBJ2-3
CDR3 protein: ASSQDRGDTQY

D gene: .
V gene: TRBV12-3/TRBV12-4
J gene: TRBJ2-3
CDR3 protein: ASRGGGNTQY

D gene: .
V gene: TRBV12-3/TRBV12-4
J gene: TRBJ2-7
CDR3 protein: ASSIGMTYEQY

D gene: .
V gene: TRBV20-1
J gene: TRBJ1-5
CDR3 protein: SVSGLGVHQPQH

D gene: TRBD1
V gene: TRBV20-1
J gene: TRBJ2-2
CDR3 protein: SARAGQGWTGELF

D gene: .
V gene: TRBV6-6
J gene: TRBJ1-5
CDR3 protein: ASSLDSFLPRPQH

D gene: TRBD1
V gene: TRBV6-6
J gene: TRBJ1-5
CDR3 protein: ASSYSTGRGSNQPQH

D gene: .
V gene: TRBV6-6
J gene: TRBJ2-3
CDR3 protein: ASSYSPRLEGPGLGTDTQY

D gene: TRBD1
V gene: TRBV20-1
J gene: TRBJ1-6
CDR3 protein: SARDPGTGLNSPLH

D gene: .
V gene: TRBV28
J gene: TRBJ2-4
CDR3 protein: ASSSRKGKNIQY

D gene: .
V gene: TRBV24-1
J gene: TRBJ1-6
CDR3 protein: ATSESSYNSPLN